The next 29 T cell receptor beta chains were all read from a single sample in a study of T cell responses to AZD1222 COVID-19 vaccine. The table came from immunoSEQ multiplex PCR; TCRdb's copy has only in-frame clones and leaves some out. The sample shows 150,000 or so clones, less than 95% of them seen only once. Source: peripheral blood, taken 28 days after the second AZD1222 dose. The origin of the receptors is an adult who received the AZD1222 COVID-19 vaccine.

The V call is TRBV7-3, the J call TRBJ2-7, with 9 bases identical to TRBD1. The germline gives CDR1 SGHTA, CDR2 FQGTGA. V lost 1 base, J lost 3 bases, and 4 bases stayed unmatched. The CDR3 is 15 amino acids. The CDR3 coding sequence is TGTGCCAGCAGCTTAATGGGACAGGGCAACTACGAGCAGTACTTC. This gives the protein CASSLMGQGNYEQYF.

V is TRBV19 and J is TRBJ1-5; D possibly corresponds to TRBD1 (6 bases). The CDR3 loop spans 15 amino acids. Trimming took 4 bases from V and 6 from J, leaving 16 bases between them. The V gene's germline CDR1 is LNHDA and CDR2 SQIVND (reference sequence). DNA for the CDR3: TGTGCCAGTAGTACCGGACAGCCAGTCGTTCAGCCCCAGCATTTT. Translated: CASSTGQPVVQPQHF. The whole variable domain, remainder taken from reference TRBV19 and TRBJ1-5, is DGGITQSPKYLFRKEGQNVTLSCEQNLNHDAMYWYRQDPGQGLRLIYYSQIVNDFQKGDIAEGYSVSREKKESFPLTVTSAQKNPTAFYLCASSTGQPVVQPQHFGDGTRLSIL.

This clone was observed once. CDR3 bases: TGTGCCAGCTCACCACCGTTCAGGGGTGGGGGAAACAATGAGCAGTTCTTC. Amino acids: CASSPPFRGGGNNEQFF. The chain carries TRBV18 and TRBJ2-1; possible D gene TRBD1, 6 bases. Trimming removed 0 bases from V and 5 bases from J, with 17 bases in between. The CDR3 runs 17 residues. In germline, CDR1 is KGHSH, CDR2 LQKENI.

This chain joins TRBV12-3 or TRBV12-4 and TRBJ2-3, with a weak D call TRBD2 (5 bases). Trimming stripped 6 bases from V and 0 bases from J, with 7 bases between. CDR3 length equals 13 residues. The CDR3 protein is CASREASTDTQYF. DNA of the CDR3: TGTGCCAGCAGGGAGGCCAGCACAGATACGCAGTATTTT.

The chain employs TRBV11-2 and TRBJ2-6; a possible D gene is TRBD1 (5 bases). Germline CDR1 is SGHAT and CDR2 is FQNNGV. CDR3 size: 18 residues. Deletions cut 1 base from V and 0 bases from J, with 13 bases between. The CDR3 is CASSLAVGVISGANVLTF. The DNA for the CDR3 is TGTGCCAGCAGCTTAGCAGTAGGGGTGATCTCTGGGGCCAACGTCCTGACTTTC.

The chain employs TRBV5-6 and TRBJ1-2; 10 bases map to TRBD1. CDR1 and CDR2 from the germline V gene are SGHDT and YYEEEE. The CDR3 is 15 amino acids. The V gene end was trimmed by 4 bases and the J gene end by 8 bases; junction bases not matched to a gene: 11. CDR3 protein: CASSLAGTGVQGYTF. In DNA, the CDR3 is TGTGCCAGCAGCCTGGCCGGGACAGGGGTTCAAGGCTACACCTTC.

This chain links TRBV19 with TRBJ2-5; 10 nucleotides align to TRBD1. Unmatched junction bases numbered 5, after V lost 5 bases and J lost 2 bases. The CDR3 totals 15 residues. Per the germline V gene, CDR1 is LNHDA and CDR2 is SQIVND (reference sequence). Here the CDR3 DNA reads TGTGCCAGTAGTCCCGGGGACAGGGGACAAGAGACCCAGTACTTC. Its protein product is CASSPGDRGQETQYF.

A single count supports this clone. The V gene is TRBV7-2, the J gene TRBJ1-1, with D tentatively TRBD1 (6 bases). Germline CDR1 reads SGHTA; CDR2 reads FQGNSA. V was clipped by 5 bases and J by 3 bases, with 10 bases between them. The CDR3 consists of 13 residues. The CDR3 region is CASSRDTDTEAFF. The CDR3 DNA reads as TGTGCCAGCAGCAGGGACACCGACACTGAAGCTTTCTTT.

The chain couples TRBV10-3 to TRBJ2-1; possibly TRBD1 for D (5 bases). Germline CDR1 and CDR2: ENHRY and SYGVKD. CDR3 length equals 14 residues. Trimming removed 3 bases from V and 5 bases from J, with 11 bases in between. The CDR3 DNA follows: TGTGCCATCAGTGAAGGTCCAGGGAACAATGAGCAGTTCTTC. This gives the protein CAISEGPGNNEQFF.

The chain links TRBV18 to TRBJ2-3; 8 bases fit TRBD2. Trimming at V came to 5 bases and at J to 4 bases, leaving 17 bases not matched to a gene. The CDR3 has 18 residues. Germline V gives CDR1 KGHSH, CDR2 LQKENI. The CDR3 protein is CASSGMAPGTRGSDTQYF. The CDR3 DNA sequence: TGTGCCAGCTCAGGGATGGCCCCCGGGACTAGAGGTTCAGATACGCAGTATTTT.

The CDR3 region has the DNA TGTGCCAGCAGTATTCCGGGACAGGGAGACGAGCAGTACTTC. This gives the protein CASSIPGQGDEQYF. The V gene is TRBV28, the J gene TRBJ2-7, with 9 nucleotides matching TRBD1. J gave up 5 bases and V 5 bases, and 7 bases lay outside the gene matches. This CDR3 spans 14 amino acids. The germline V gene has CDR1 MDHEN and CDR2 SYDVKM.

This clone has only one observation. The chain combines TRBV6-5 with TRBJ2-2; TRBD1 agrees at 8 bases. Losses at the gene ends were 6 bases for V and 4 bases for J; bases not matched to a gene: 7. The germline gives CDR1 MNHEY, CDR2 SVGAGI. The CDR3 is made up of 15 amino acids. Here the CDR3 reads CASRSTGVSTGELFF. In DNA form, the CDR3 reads TGTGCCAGCAGGTCGACAGGGGTATCCACCGGGGAGCTGTTTTTT.

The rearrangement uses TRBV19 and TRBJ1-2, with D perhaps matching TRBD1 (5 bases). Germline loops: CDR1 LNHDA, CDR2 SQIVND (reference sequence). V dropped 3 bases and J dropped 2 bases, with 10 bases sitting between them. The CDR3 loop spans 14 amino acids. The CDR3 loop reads CASSIGGRNYGYTF. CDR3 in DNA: TGTGCCAGTAGTATTGGGGGACGGAACTATGGCTACACCTTC.

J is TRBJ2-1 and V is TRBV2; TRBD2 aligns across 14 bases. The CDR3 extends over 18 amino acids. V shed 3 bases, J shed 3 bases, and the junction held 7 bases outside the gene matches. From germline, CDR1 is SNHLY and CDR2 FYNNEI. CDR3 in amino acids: CASSEAGLAGGYYNEQFF. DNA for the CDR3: TGTGCCAGCAGTGAGGCCGGACTAGCGGGGGGATACTACAATGAGCAGTTCTTC. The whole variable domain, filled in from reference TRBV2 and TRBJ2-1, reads EPEVTQTPSHQVTQMGQEVILRCVPISNHLYFYWYRQILGQKVEFLVSFYNNEISEKSEIFDDQFSVERPDGSNFTLKIRSTKLEDSAMYFCASSEAGLAGGYYNEQFFGPGTRLTVL.

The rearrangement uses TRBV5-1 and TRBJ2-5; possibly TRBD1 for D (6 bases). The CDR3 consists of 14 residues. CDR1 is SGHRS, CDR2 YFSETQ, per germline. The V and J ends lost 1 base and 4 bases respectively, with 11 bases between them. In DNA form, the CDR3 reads TGCGCCAGCAGCTTGCAGGGGACGGGAGAGACCCAGTACTTC. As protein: CASSLQGTGETQYF.

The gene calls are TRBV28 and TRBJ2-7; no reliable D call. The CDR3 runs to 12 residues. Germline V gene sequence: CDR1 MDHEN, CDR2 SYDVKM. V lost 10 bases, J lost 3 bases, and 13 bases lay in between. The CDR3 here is CATVGGYYEQYF. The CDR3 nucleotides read TGTGCCACCGTGGGCGGTTACTACGAGCAGTACTTC.

DNA of the CDR3: TGTGCCAGCAGTTACGGGGGGCGGGACAGGGACAATGAGCAGTTCTTC. Translation gives CASSYGGRDRDNEQFF. The chain recombines TRBV6-5 with TRBJ2-1; 9 bases agree with TRBD1. The CDR3 extends over 16 amino acids. The ends lost 2 bases at V and 5 bases at J; junction bases unmatched: 7. Germline values: CDR1 MNHEY, CDR2 SVGAGI.

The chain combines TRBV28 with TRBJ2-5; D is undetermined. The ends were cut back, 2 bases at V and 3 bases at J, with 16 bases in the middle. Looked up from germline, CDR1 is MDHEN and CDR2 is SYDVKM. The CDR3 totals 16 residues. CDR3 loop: CASSLGLIEKKETQYF. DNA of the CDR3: TGTGCCAGCAGTTTAGGGCTTATCGAGAAGAAAGAGACCCAGTACTTC.

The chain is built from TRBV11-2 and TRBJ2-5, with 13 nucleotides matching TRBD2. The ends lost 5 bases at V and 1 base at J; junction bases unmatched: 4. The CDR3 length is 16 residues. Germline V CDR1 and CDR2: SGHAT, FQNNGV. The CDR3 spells CASSARLAGGQETQYF. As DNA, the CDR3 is TGTGCCAGCAGCGCCCGACTAGCGGGGGGCCAAGAGACCCAGTACTTC.

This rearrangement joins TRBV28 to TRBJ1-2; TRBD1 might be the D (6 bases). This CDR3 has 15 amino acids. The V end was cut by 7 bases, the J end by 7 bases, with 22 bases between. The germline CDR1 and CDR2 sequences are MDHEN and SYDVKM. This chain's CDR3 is CASTYLGTSVGGYTF. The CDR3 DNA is TGTGCCAGCACCTACCTCGGGACATCGGTCGGTGGCTACACCTTC.

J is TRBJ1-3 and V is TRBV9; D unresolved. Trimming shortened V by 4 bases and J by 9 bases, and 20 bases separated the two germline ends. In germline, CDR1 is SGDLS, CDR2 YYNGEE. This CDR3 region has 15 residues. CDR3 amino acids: CASSPPVEHGVTIYF. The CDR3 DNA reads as TGTGCCAGCAGCCCCCCGGTGGAGCACGGGGTCACCATATATTTT.

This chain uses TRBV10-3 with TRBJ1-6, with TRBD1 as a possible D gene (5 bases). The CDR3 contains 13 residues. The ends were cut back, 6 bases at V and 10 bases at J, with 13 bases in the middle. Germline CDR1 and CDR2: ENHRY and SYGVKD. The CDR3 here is CAIREGPGSPLHF. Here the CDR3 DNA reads TGTGCCATCAGGGAGGGGCCTGGATCACCCCTCCACTTT.

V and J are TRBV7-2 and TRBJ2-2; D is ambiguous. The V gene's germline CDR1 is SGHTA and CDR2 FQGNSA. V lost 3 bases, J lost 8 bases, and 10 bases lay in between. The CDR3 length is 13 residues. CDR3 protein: CASSLMDRGELFF. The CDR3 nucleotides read TGTGCCAGCAGCTTGATGGACCGAGGGGAGCTGTTTTTT.

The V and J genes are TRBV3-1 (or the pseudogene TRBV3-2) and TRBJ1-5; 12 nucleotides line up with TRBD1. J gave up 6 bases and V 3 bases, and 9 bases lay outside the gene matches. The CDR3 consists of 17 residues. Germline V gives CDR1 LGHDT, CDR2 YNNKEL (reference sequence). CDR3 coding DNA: TGTGCCAGCAGCCATCATTCAGGGACAGGGGGCGGTCAGCCCCAGCATTTT. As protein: CASSHHSGTGGGQPQHF.

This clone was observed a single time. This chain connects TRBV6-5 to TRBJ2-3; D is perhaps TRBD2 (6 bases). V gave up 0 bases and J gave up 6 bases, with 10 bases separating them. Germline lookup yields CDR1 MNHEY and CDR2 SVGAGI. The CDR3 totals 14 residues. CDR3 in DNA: TGTGCCAGCAGTTACTCGGCAGGGAGGGATACGCAGTATTTT. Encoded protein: CASSYSAGRDTQYF.

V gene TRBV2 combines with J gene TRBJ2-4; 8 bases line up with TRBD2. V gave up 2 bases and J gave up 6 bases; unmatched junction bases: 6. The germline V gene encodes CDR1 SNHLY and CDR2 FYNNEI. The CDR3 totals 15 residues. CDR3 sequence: CASSEKVREGNIQYF. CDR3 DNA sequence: TGTGCCAGCAGTGAAAAGGTCCGGGAGGGAAACATTCAGTACTTC.

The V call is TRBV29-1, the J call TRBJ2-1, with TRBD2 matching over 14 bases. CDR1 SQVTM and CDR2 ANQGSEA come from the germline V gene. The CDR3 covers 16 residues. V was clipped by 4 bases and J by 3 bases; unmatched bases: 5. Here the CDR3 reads CSVGTSGRHVYNEQFF. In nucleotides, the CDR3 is TGCAGCGTTGGGACTAGCGGGAGGCATGTCTACAATGAGCAGTTCTTC.

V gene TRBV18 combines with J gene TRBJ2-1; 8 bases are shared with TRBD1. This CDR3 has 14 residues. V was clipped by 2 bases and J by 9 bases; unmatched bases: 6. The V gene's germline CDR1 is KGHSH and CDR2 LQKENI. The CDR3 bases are TGTGCCAGCTCACCAGGGACAGGTGGTAGTGAGCAGTTCTTC. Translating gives CASSPGTGGSEQFF.

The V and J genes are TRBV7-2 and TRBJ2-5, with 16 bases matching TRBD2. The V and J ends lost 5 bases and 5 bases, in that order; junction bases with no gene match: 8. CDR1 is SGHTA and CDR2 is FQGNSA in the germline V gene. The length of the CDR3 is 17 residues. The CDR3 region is CASSPGGLAGGSETQYF. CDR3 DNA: TGTGCCAGCAGCCCTGGGGGACTAGCGGGAGGGTCGGAGACCCAGTACTTC.